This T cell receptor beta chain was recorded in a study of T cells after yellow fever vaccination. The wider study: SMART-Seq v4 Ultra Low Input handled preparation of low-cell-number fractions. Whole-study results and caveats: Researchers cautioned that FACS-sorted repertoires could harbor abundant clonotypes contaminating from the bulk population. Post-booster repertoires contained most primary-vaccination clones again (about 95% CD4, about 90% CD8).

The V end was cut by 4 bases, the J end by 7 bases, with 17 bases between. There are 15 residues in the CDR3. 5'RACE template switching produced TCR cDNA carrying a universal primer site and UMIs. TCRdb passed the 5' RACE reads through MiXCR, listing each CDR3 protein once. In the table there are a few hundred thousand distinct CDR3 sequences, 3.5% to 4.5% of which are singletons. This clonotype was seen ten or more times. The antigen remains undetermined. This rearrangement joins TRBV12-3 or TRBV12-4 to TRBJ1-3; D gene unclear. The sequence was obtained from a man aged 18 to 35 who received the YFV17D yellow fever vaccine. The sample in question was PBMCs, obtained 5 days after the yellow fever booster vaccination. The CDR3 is CASSWREGIGNTIYF. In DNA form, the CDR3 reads TGTGCCAGCAGTTGGCGAGAGGGAATAGGCAACACCATATATTTT.